The rows below give T cell receptor beta chains drawn from one sample of a study of cytomegalovirus exposure and HLA in healthy donors. Assay: immunoSEQ multiplex PCR; the TCRdb copy retains only in-frame clones and omits some. The sample carries 150,000 to 200,000 clones, about 89% recorded once. The material sequenced was PBMCs. The receptors here all came from a man between 25 and 39 years old in good health and CMV-seropositive. The CDR3 runs from the conserved cysteine through the conserved F or W. A D gene is named only where the DNA matches it firmly. The size entry is marked missing in some rows and otherwise reads once, few, many or a size class.

j_call d_call v_call cdr3_length clone_size cdr3_aa cdr3_nt
TRBJ2-3 TRBD2 TRBV4-1 19 - CASSQDSVSDGGFTDTQYF TGCGCCAGCAGCCAAGATTCCGTATCCGACGGGGGGTTCACAGATACGCAGTATTTT
TRBJ1-5 - TRBV5-5 14 - CASSLARGTQPQHF TGTGCCAGCAGCTTGGCCAGGGGAACTCAGCCCCAGCATTTT
TRBJ2-2 - TRBV7-2 15 - CASSGGWGDTGELFF TGTGCCAGCAGCGGGGGCTGGGGGGACACCGGGGAGCTGTTTTTT
TRBJ2-1 TRBD1 TRBV27 15 - CASSLSPDRGNEQFF TGTGCCAGCAGTTTATCCCCCGACAGGGGTAATGAGCAGTTCTTC
TRBJ2-3 - TRBV5-4 14 few CASSLALGWDTQYF TGTGCCAGCAGCTTGGCGCTAGGGTGGGATACGCAGTATTTT
TRBJ1-4 TRBD1 TRBV7-2 16 - CASSLVQGAVDEKLFF TGTGCCAGCAGCTTAGTACAGGGGGCGGTCGATGAAAAACTGTTTTTT
TRBJ2-5 TRBD1 TRBV28 14 - CASKEGAGQETQYF TGTGCCAGCAAAGAGGGGGCAGGGCAAGAGACCCAGTACTTC
TRBJ2-3 TRBD2 TRBV5-4 17 - CASSLTSGEGWADTQYF TGTGCCAGCAGCTTGACTAGCGGGGAAGGGTGGGCAGATACGCAGTATTTT
TRBJ2-5 TRBD2 TRBV11-2 16 - CASSKVAGGRGETQYF TGTGCCAGCAGCAAGGTAGCGGGAGGCCGAGGAGAGACCCAGTACTTC
TRBJ2-2 - TRBV2 12 - CASGKWGWELFF TGTGCCAGCGGAAAATGGGGGTGGGAGCTGTTTTTT
TRBJ2-1 - TRBV6-1 14 - CASSLGDGFNEQFF TGTGCCAGCAGCCTCGGGGACGGGTTCAATGAGCAGTTCTTC
TRBJ2-3 - TRBV5-4 15 - CASSAPEGRADTQYF TGTGCCAGCAGCGCCCCCGAGGGCCGGGCAGATACGCAGTATTTT
TRBJ1-4 TRBD1 TRBV4-1 14 - CASKDRGTNEKLFF TGCGCCAGCAAAGACAGGGGAACTAATGAAAAACTGTTTTTT
TRBJ1-5 - TRBV4-1 16 - CASSQSRDIANQPQHF TGCGCCAGCAGCCAGAGCCGGGACATCGCTAATCAGCCCCAGCATTTT
TRBJ2-7 - TRBV5-6 12 - CASSLTNYEQYF TGTGCCAGCAGCTTGACAAATTACGAGCAGTACTTC
TRBJ2-3 - TRBV6-5 15 - CASSPIGAPTDTQYF TGTGCCAGCAGTCCCATTGGCGCCCCCACAGATACGCAGTATTTT
TRBJ2-2 TRBD1 TRBV29-1 16 - CSAKGDRGLNTGELFF TGCAGCGCAAAGGGGGACAGGGGGCTGAACACCGGGGAGCTGTTTTTT
TRBJ1-1 TRBD1 TRBV7-9 15 - CASTADRGMNTEAFF TGTGCCAGCACCGCCGACAGGGGAATGAACACTGAAGCTTTCTTT
TRBJ2-7 TRBD2 TRBV6-1 13 - CASARGRGYEQYF TGTGCCAGCGCCCGAGGGAGGGGATACGAGCAGTACTTC
TRBJ1-4 TRBD1 TRBV11-2 19 - CASSLVRDRVFATNEKLFF TGTGCCAGCAGCTTAGTACGGGACAGGGTATTCGCAACTAATGAAAAACTGTTTTTT
TRBJ2-7 - TRBV5-1 14 - CASSSSGTNSAQYF TGCGCCAGCAGCTCATCCGGGACGAATTCGGCGCAGTACTTC
TRBJ2-7 - TRBV6-5 13 - CASSLGVSYEQYF TGTGCCAGCAGCCTGGGGGTCTCCTACGAGCAGTACTTC
TRBJ2-1 - TRBV2 15 - CASKPREITYNEQFF TGTGCCAGCAAGCCTCGGGAAATTACCTACAATGAGCAGTTCTTC
TRBJ2-1 - TRBV7-6 18 - CASSPFGSRVSSYNEQFF TGTGCCAGCAGTCCTTTTGGTAGCCGGGTGAGCTCCTACAATGAGCAGTTCTTC
TRBJ1-6 - TRBV7-2 15 - CASSLQASNNSPLHF TGTGCCAGCAGCTTGCAGGCCAGCAATAATTCACCCCTCCACTTT
TRBJ2-7 - TRBV13 14 - CASSSSRPAYEQYF TGTGCCAGCAGCTCGTCCAGGCCGGCCTACGAGCAGTACTTC
TRBJ1-2 - TRBV6-5 12 - CASGAPTYGYTF TGTGCCAGCGGGGCTCCCACATATGGCTACACCTTC
TRBJ1-5 - TRBV19 12 - CASSMGPEPQHF TGTGCCAGTAGTATGGGTCCGGAGCCCCAGCATTTT
TRBJ2-5 TRBD1 TRBV11-2 15 - CASRDGQGGFETQYF TGTGCCAGCAGGGACGGACAGGGCGGCTTCGAGACCCAGTACTTC
TRBJ2-1 - TRBV5-1 17 - CASSLASLAPFGNEQFF TGCGCCAGCAGCTTGGCCAGCCTAGCCCCCTTCGGGAATGAGCAGTTCTTC
TRBJ2-1 - TRBV2 15 - CASSDDRAGYNEQFF TGTGCCAGCAGTGATGACAGGGCGGGGTACAATGAGCAGTTCTTC
TRBJ2-7 - TRBV11-2 17 - CASSLDVGGGKGYEQYF TGTGCCAGCAGCTTAGATGTTGGAGGGGGAAAAGGCTACGAGCAGTACTTC
TRBJ2-5 TRBD1 TRBV9 15 - CASSVAPDRGQTQYF TGTGCCAGCAGCGTAGCACCCGACAGGGGGCAGACCCAGTACTTC
TRBJ1-2 - TRBV6-5 12 - CASTKTGLGYTF TGTGCCAGCACCAAAACAGGGTTAGGCTACACCTTC
TRBJ2-4 - TRBV6-1 11 few CASSPESIQYF TGTGCCAGCAGTCCCGAAAGCATTCAGTACTTC
TRBJ2-7 TRBD2 TRBV5-4 15 - CASSPGTSGPHEQYF TGTGCCAGCAGCCCGGGGACTAGCGGTCCCCACGAGCAGTACTTC
TRBJ2-6 - TRBV5-1 16 - CASSLSDSSGANVLTF TGCGCCAGCAGCTTATCAGACAGCTCTGGGGCCAACGTCCTGACTTTC
TRBJ1-5 - TRBV7-8 16 - CASSLKRLPGDQPQHF TGTGCCAGCAGCTTAAAACGTCTGCCTGGGGATCAGCCCCAGCATTTT
TRBJ1-2 - TRBV9 14 - CASSAPGPQRGYTF TGTGCCAGCAGCGCTCCGGGACCCCAACGGGGCTACACCTTC
TRBJ1-4 - TRBV30 13 - CAWGQFFNEKLFF TGTGCCTGGGGCCAGTTCTTTAATGAAAAACTGTTTTTT
TRBJ2-7 TRBD2 TRBV7-9 14 - CASSYRGDTYEQYF TGTGCCAGCAGCTACCGGGGGGATACCTACGAGCAGTACTTC
TRBJ1-2 TRBD1 TRBV30 14 - CAWARDRANYGYTF TGTGCCTGGGCCCGGGACAGGGCTAACTATGGCTACACCTTC
TRBJ1-2 - TRBV5-1 15 - CASSLGGTDNYGYTF TGCGCCAGCAGCTTGGGAGGGACCGACAACTATGGCTACACCTTC
TRBJ2-1 TRBD1 TRBV7-2 17 - CASSLRLRQGLYNEQFF TGTGCCAGCAGCTTAAGATTGCGACAGGGCCTTTACAATGAGCAGTTCTTC
TRBJ2-7 - TRBV9 15 - CASSPTDQPSYEQYF TGTGCCAGCAGCCCCACAGACCAACCCTCCTACGAGCAGTACTTC
TRBJ1-2 - TRBV29-1 9 - CSGGNGYTF TGCAGCGGTGGGAATGGCTACACCTTC
TRBJ1-5 - TRBV7-9 15 - CASSLGGGDNQPQHF TGTGCCAGCAGCTTAGGAGGGGGTGACAATCAGCCCCAGCATTTT
TRBJ2-5 TRBD2 TRBV27 15 - CASGPGLAVQETQYF TGTGCCAGCGGCCCTGGACTAGCGGTCCAAGAGACCCAGTACTTC
TRBJ2-2 - TRBV19 14 - CASQGYDRTGELFF TGTGCCAGTCAGGGGTACGATAGAACCGGGGAGCTGTTTTTT
TRBJ1-6 - TRBV4-1 13 - CASSHGLDSPLHF TGCGCCAGCAGCCACGGGTTAGATTCACCCCTCCACTTT
TRBJ2-7 TRBD2 TRBV29-1 13 - CSVGTSGIYEQYF TGCAGCGTGGGGACTAGCGGGATATACGAGCAGTACTTC
TRBJ2-7 - TRBV10-3 16 - CAISQRQAGASYEQYF TGTGCCATCAGTCAAAGACAGGCTGGGGCTTCTTACGAGCAGTACTTC
TRBJ2-5 - TRBV5-1 14 - CASSLDRGGETQYF TGCGCCAGCAGCTTGGACAGGGGAGGCGAGACCCAGTACTTC
TRBJ2-6 TRBD1 TRBV19 16 - CASKRTGYSGANVLTF TGTGCCAGTAAACGGACAGGTTACTCTGGGGCCAACGTCCTGACTTTC
TRBJ1-2 TRBD1 TRBV6-5 14 - CASSNGQGIYGYTF TGTGCCAGCAGCAACGGACAGGGAATCTATGGCTACACCTTC
TRBJ1-1 - TRBV29-1 10 - CSVLNTEAFF TGCAGCGTTTTGAACACTGAAGCTTTCTTT
TRBJ2-2 TRBD2 TRBV18 14 - CASALAGLTGELFF TGTGCCAGCGCCCTAGCGGGCCTCACCGGGGAGCTGTTTTTT
TRBJ2-7 - TRBV29-1 15 - CSVQRTDTIAYEQYF TGCAGCGTTCAAAGGACGGACACCATAGCCTACGAGCAGTACTTC
TRBJ1-1 TRBD1 TRBV6-1 14 - CASSRQGANTEAFF TGTGCCAGCAGTCGACAGGGTGCGAACACTGAAGCTTTCTTT
TRBJ1-1 - TRBV7-3 14 - CASSLSGRDTEAFF TGTGCCAGCAGCTTATCAGGGAGGGACACTGAAGCTTTCTTT